This T cell receptor (beta chain) was identified in a study of OX40 agonist ivuxolimab in advanced cancers. About the research overall: Administration of intravenous ivuxolimab to patients occurred every 2 weeks at 0.01 to 10 mg/kg. The dose-escalation cohort had hepatocellular carcinoma, melanoma, renal cell or head and neck cancer. Partial responses were achieved by three patients, one with hepatocellular carcinoma and two with cutaneous melanoma.

Profiling relied on immunoSEQ multiplex PCR, and the TCRdb table lists in-frame clones only, not all of them. This table holds 69,000 or so clones, roughly 84% found once. Trimming stripped 2 bases from V and 10 bases from J, with 11 bases between. Germline V gene data show CDR1 as SEHNR and CDR2 as FQNEAQ (reference sequence). This CDR3 has 12 residues. This sample comprised CD4+ or CD8+ T cells sorted from blood, obtained in a trial of the OX40 agonist ivuxolimab. The TCR sequence derives from an adult with an advanced solid tumor such as melanoma, head and neck, liver or kidney cancer. The chain uses TRBV7-9 and TRBJ1-1; no clear D gene. This CDR3 reads CASSLRRDVAFF. The CDR3 nucleotides read TGTGCCAGCAGCTTACGACGGGATGTAGCTTTCTTT.